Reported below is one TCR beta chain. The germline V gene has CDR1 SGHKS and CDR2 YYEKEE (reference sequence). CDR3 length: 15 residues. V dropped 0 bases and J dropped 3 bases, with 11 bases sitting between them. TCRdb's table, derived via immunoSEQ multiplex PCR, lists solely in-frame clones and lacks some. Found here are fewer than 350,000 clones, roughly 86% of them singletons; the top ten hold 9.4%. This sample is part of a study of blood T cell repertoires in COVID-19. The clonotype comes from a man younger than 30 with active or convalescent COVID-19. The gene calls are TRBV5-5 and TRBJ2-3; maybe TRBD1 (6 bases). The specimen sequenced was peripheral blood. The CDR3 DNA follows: TGTGCCAGCAGCTTGGGTAGGGGGTTTACAGATACGCAGTATTTT. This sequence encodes CASSLGRGFTDTQYF.